The 16 T cell receptor beta chains reported below all come from one sample, sequenced in a study of identical twins. TCRdb re-called the 5' RACE reads with MiXCR, one entry per CDR3 protein. This table holds 1,800,000 or so distinct CDR3 sequences, less than 40% found once. The specimen was cord blood. The receptors shown here come from a newborn girl in good health.

The rearrangement links TRBV10-3 to TRBJ2-1; TRBD2 matches at 8 bases. Germline trimming cut 4 bases from V and 4 bases from J; bases unmatched to any gene: 3. The CDR3 spans 14 residues. The germline V gene has CDR1 ENHRY and CDR2 SYGVKD. Written as DNA, the CDR3 is TGTGCCATCAGTGCGACTAGCGTATACAATGAGCAGTTCTTC. Encoded protein: CAISATSVYNEQFF.

The chain joins TRBV19 to TRBJ2-5; 8 bases map to TRBD2. With V trimmed by 7 bases and J by 2 bases, 9 bases remained unmatched. The CDR3 is 15 amino acids. Germline V gene sequence: CDR1 LNHDA, CDR2 SQIVND (reference sequence). CDR3 sequence reads: CASKPGLVEQETQYF. The CDR3 DNA reads TGTGCCAGTAAACCGGGACTAGTGGAGCAAGAGACCCAGTACTTC. Combining the CDR3 with reference TRBV19 and TRBJ2-5 gives the whole variable domain DGGITQSPKYLFRKEGQNVTLSCEQNLNHDAMYWYRQDPGQGLRLIYYSQIVNDFQKGDIAEGYSVSREKKESFPLTVTSAQKNPTAFYLCASKPGLVEQETQYFGPGTRLLVL.

This clonotype was counted a few times. The chain carries TRBV5-1 and TRBJ1-2; 7 positions agree with TRBD1. From germline, CDR1 is SGHRS and CDR2 YFSETQ. The trim removed 4 bases at V and 6 bases at J, leaving 6 bases unmatched. This CDR3 region has 13 residues. Here the CDR3 DNA reads TGCGCCAGCAGCCGCGAACAGGGGAATGGCTACACCTTC. Translating it yields CASSREQGNGYTF. Full variable domain (outside the CDR3, taken from reference TRBV5-1 and TRBJ1-2): KAGVTQTPRYLIKTRGQQVTLSCSPISGHRSVSWYQQTPGQGLQFLFEYFSETQRNKGNFPGRFSGRQFSNSRSEMNVSTLELGDSALYLCASSREQGNGYTFGSGTRLTVV.

This clonotype turned up a few times. V usage is TRBV20-1 and J usage is TRBJ2-2, with D uncertain. The CDR3 length is 15 residues. Looked up from germline, CDR1 is DFQATT and CDR2 is SNEGSKA (reference sequence). Trimming took off 5 bases at V and 3 bases at J, with 16 bases between the two ends. In DNA form, the CDR3 reads TGCAGTGCTTCATCTCCCCTTGGGGACACCGGGGAGCTGTTTTTT. It translates to CSASSPLGDTGELFF.

This rearrangement joins TRBV20-1 to TRBJ1-2; perhaps TRBD1 as D (6 bases). V was cut by 3 bases and J by 6 bases, with 11 bases left in between. Germline values: CDR1 DFQATT, CDR2 SNEGSKA (reference sequence). The CDR3 is 12 amino acids. CDR3: CSASTGGHGYTF. The CDR3 nucleotides are TGCAGTGCTAGTACTGGGGGGCATGGCTACACCTTC.

The sample holds a few counts of this clonotype. The rearrangement joins TRBV13 to TRBJ1-2, with TRBD1 matching 8 bases. The length of the CDR3 is 17 residues. Germline-derived CDR1 and CDR2 are PRHDT and FYEKMQ (reference sequence). Trimming removed 2 bases from V and 1 base from J; junction bases left unmatched: 9. CDR3 sequence: CASSLQILTGDNYGYTF. CDR3 coding DNA: TGTGCCAGCAGCTTACAGATTCTGACAGGGGATAACTATGGCTACACCTTC.

A single count supports this clonotype. The chain has TRBV11-2 and TRBJ2-3; 9 nucleotides line up with TRBD2. V was clipped by 6 bases and J by 7 bases; unmatched bases: 11. CDR3 length: 15 residues. Germline CDR1 and CDR2: SGHAT and FQNNGV. For the CDR3, the DNA is TGTGCCAGCAGATCCTTCGGACTAGCGTTGAATACGCAGTATTTT. This codes for CASRSFGLALNTQYF. Together with reference TRBV11-2 and TRBJ2-3, the CDR3 gives the full variable domain: EAGVAQSPRYKIIEKRQSVAFWCNPISGHATLYWYQQILGQGPKLLIQFQNNGVVDDSQLPKDRFSAERLKGVDSTLKIQPAKLEDSAVYLCASRSFGLALNTQYFGPGTRLTVL.

This clonotype was found once. The J gene is TRBJ2-7, the V gene TRBV7-9; 8 nucleotides agree with TRBD2. Per the germline V gene, CDR1 is SEHNR and CDR2 is FQNEAQ (reference sequence). The CDR3 totals 15 residues. V was pared by 1 base and J by 7 bases, with 9 bases of the junction left unmatched. CDR3 loop: CASSLVVGRLAEQYF. The CDR3 bases are TGTGCCAGCAGCTTAGTAGTGGGGCGACTAGCGGAGCAGTACTTC.

Points on this clonotype: Germline and junction disagree at one end, which may indicate a read error. The V call is TRBV5-1, the J call TRBJ2-1; a possible D gene is TRBD2 (7 bases). The CDR3 extends over 12 amino acids. Looked up from germline, CDR1 is SGHRS and CDR2 is YFSETQ. Here the CDR3 DNA reads TGCGCCAGCGGCTTGGGAGGGGGATGGCAGTTCTTC. This gives the protein CASGLGGGWQFF. The variable domain in full, completed from reference TRBV5-1 and TRBJ2-1, reads KAGVTQTPRYLIKTRGQQVTLSCSPISGHRSVSWYQQTPGQGLQFLFEYFSETQRNKGNFPGRFSGRQFSNSRSEMNVSTLELGDSALYLCASGLGGGWQFFGPGTRLTVL.

This clonotype was counted a few times. The chain carries TRBV27 and TRBJ1-2; no reliable D call. V lost 6 bases and J lost 0, with 11 bases in between. Germline CDR1 MNHEY, CDR2 SMNVEV (reference sequence). The CDR3 spans 14 residues. CDR3 sequence (DNA): TGTGCCAGCAGGGAATGGGGAACTAACTATGGCTACACCTTC. Residues: CASREWGTNYGYTF.

This sequence joins TRBV7-9 and TRBJ2-7, with 9 bases identical to TRBD1. The germline gives CDR1 SEHNR, CDR2 FQNEAQ (reference sequence). V trimming: 3 bases; J trimming: 7 bases; junction bases outside the gene matches: 7. The CDR3 covers 14 residues. The CDR3 protein is CASSFLDRGHEQYF. The CDR3 coding sequence is TGTGCCAGCAGCTTCCTGGACAGGGGACATGAGCAGTACTTC.

As concerns this clonotype: Just one base apart from a much larger clone, this may be a read error. The genes are TRBV5-6 and TRBJ2-5; 8 bases are shared with TRBD1. The J call may be incorrect, as the DNA end agrees better with TRBJ2-1. Germline CDR1 is SGHDT and CDR2 is YYEEEE. There are 13 residues in the CDR3. DNA for the CDR3: TGTGCCAGCAGCCGACAGGGGCAAGAGACCCAGTTCTTC. This sequence encodes CASSRQGQETQFF.

The V and J genes are TRBV6-2 or TRBV6-3 and TRBJ1-1, with a tentative D call TRBD1 (5 bases). V was trimmed by 2 bases and J by 5 bases, leaving 9 bases between them. The CDR3 runs to 13 residues. From germline, CDR1 is MNHEY and CDR2 SVGEGT. The CDR3: CASSYIGVTEAFF. DNA for the CDR3: TGTGCCAGCAGTTACATAGGGGTAACTGAAGCTTTCTTT.

This sequence joins TRBV3-1 and TRBJ2-4, with 13 positions matching TRBD2. The assigned J gene may be wrong: the sequence end matches TRBJ2-5 better. Germline V lookup: CDR1 LGHDT, CDR2 YNNKEL (reference sequence). This CDR3 is 15 amino acids long. CDR3 in DNA: TGTGCCAGCAGACGGACTAGCGGGAGTCGGGAGACCCAGTACTTC. Translation gives CASRRTSGSRETQYF.

The V call is TRBV16, the J call TRBJ1-6, with 7 nucleotides matching TRBD1. This CDR3 comprises 15 residues. The germline gives CDR1 KGHSY, CDR2 FQNENV. The trim removed 4 bases at V and 9 bases at J, leaving 9 bases unmatched. This CDR3 reads CASSLGTEGLSPLHF. The CDR3 nucleotides are TGTGCCAGCAGCCTGGGGACAGAAGGCCTTTCACCCCTCCACTTT. Filled out from reference TRBV16 and TRBJ1-6, the complete variable domain reads GEEVAQTPKHLVRGEGQKAKLYCAPIKGHSYVFWYQQVLKNEFKFLISFQNENVFDETGMPKERFSAKCLPNSPCSLEIQATKLEDSAVYFCASSLGTEGLSPLHFGNGTRLTVT.

The chain combines TRBV20-1 with TRBJ2-1; 13 bases align to TRBD2. The germline gives CDR1 DFQATT, CDR2 SNEGSKA (reference sequence). This CDR3 comprises 15 residues. Trimming at V came to 7 bases and at J to 5 bases, leaving 8 bases not matched to a gene. CDR3 nucleotides: TGCAGTGTAACTGAAGGGACTAGCGGGAACAATGAGCAGTTCTTC. Translation gives CSVTEGTSGNNEQFF.